This T cell receptor beta chain was retrieved from a study of vaccination effects on CD4 cells after COVID-19. The CDR3 is made up of 15 amino acids. V was pared by 3 bases and J by 5 bases, with 6 bases of the junction left unmatched. The germline V gene has CDR1 SGDLS and CDR2 YYNGEE. Method: immunoSEQ multiplex PCR; TCRdb's copy keeps in-frame clones and lacks some. The profile covers 45,000 to 55,000 clones, with approximately 70% appearing a single time and about 6.7% taken by the ten largest. Culture lasted about 11 days before CD4+ T cell isolation. Each participant received a vaccine that was either BNT162b2 or mRNA-1273, given as two doses. Previously uninfected by SARS-CoV-2, the vaccine recipients also showed negative nucleocapsid antibodies. As for this clone: Its antigen remains unidentified.

Study results and caveats: From healthy vaccinees, only 1 of 255 vaccine-induced clones also reacted to common cold coronaviruses. Marked contraction was observed in infection-induced and vaccine-induced clones late after vaccination.

The sequence came from a human donor who received a COVID-19 vaccine. The genes are TRBV9 and TRBJ1-5; 9 bases align to TRBD1. The sample was CD4+ T cells from PBMCs cultured without peptide, taken after COVID-19 vaccination. The CDR3 sequence: CASSGGQGNYQPQHF. DNA of the CDR3: TGTGCCAGCAGCGGTGGACAGGGGAATTATCAGCCCCAGCATTTT.